The 27 T cell receptor beta chains presented below share a single source sample, sequenced in a study of blood T cell repertoires in COVID-19 (dated by TCRdb to about 2020). The receptor library was made with the immunoSEQ multiplex PCR assay. TCRdb limited this immuneACCESS table to in-frame rearrangements with V and J called. A share of clones is missing; checked studies link under half to unresolved V genes, and the rest is unexplained. The table for this sample lists 150,000 to 200,000 clones; 80% to 90% of them were counted only once. Jointly, the top ten make up about 2.1% of the sample. Sequencing was carried out using peripheral blood. The receptors stem from a man between 65 and 79 years old with active or convalescent COVID-19.

This rearrangement joins TRBV5-8 to TRBJ1-5; 10 bases align to TRBD1. This CDR3 spans 18 amino acids. V shed 2 bases and J 8 bases; nucleotides not matched to a gene: 16. Germline V CDR1 and CDR2: SGHTS, YDEGEE. The CDR3 protein is CASSFGFPGQGFFEPQHF. The CDR3, as DNA: TGTGCCAGCAGCTTTGGGTTTCCGGGACAGGGGTTTTTTGAGCCCCAGCATTTT. Full variable domain (outside the CDR3, taken from reference TRBV5-8 and TRBJ1-5): EAGVTQSPTHLIKTRGQQATLRCSPISGHTSVYWYQQALGLGLQFLLWYDEGEERNRGNFPPRFSGRQFPNYSSELNVNALELEDSALYLCASSFGFPGQGFFEPQHFGDGTRLSIL.

This clone was observed once. This chain uses TRBV28 with TRBJ2-7, with unresolved D. CDR1 and CDR2 from the germline V gene are MDHEN and SYDVKM. Trimming pared 4 bases from V and 4 bases from J, leaving 14 bases between. The CDR3 is 14 residues long. CDR3 bases: TGTGCCAGCAGTTCCCAGAACCCCGAATACGAGCAGTACTTC. The encoded protein is CASSSQNPEYEQYF.

J is TRBJ2-1 and V is TRBV9, with D possibly being TRBD2 (6 bases). The ends were cut back, 0 bases at V and 5 bases at J, with 15 bases in the middle. This CDR3 region has 16 residues. Germline V gene lookup returns CDR1 SGDLS and CDR2 YYNGEE. The CDR3 here is CASSVVGLPRDNEQFF. The CDR3 DNA sequence: TGTGCCAGCAGCGTAGTGGGACTTCCCCGAGACAATGAGCAGTTCTTC.

V usage is TRBV9 and J usage is TRBJ2-3; possible D gene TRBD1, 5 bases. This CDR3 has 16 residues. Per germline, CDR1 SGDLS and CDR2 YYNGEE. V was shortened by 2 bases and J by 2 bases, with 15 bases between the two germline ends. The CDR3 loop reads CASSVFDRSTTDTQYF. Written as DNA, the CDR3 is TGTGCCAGCAGCGTCTTCGACAGAAGTACCACAGATACGCAGTATTTT.

V and J are TRBV28 and TRBJ1-2, with 8 nucleotides matching TRBD1. V lost 4 bases to trimming and J lost 7 bases; unmatched junction nucleotides: 11. The CDR3 has 15 amino acids. Germline CDR1 MDHEN, CDR2 SYDVKM. In nucleotides, the CDR3 is TGTGCCAGCAGTTCCCCGGACAGGGTTATGGGTGGCTACACCTTC. This sequence encodes CASSSPDRVMGGYTF.

This clone turned up a few times. The chain combines TRBV19 with TRBJ1-5; 9 nucleotides align to TRBD1. Germline loops: CDR1 LNHDA, CDR2 SQIVND (reference sequence). The CDR3 sequence is 16 residues long. J was trimmed by 6 bases and V by 2 bases; bases with no gene match: 8. The CDR3: CASSILTGGKSQPQHF. For the CDR3, the DNA is TGTGCCAGTAGTATATTAACAGGGGGCAAGAGTCAGCCCCAGCATTTT. Drawing the rest from reference TRBV19 and TRBJ1-5, the complete variable domain is DGGITQSPKYLFRKEGQNVTLSCEQNLNHDAMYWYRQDPGQGLRLIYYSQIVNDFQKGDIAEGYSVSREKKESFPLTVTSAQKNPTAFYLCASSILTGGKSQPQHFGDGTRLSIL.

The J gene is TRBJ2-1, the V gene TRBV28; 8 positions agree with TRBD2. CDR1 and CDR2 (germline): MDHEN, SYDVKM. Trimming took 6 bases from V and 6 from J; bases not matched to a gene: 10. The CDR3 has 15 amino acids. CDR3 DNA sequence: TGTGCCAGCAGCCCGGGGGGGCCCCGGGGCAATGAGCAGTTCTTC. Its translation is CASSPGGPRGNEQFF.

V usage is TRBV2 and J usage is TRBJ2-5, with D possibly matching TRBD1 (6 bases). The V gene lost 3 bases and the J gene lost 14 bases, with 16 bases spanning the gap. The CDR3 extends over 12 amino acids. Germline V gives CDR1 SNHLY, CDR2 FYNNEI. The CDR3 DNA is TGTGCCAGCAGTGAGAGGGGGACAAGGCGTTACTTC. Translated, it gives CASSERGTRRYF.

V is TRBV7-9 and J is TRBJ1-4; possible D gene TRBD1, 6 bases. Germline values: CDR1 SEHNR, CDR2 FQNEAQ (reference sequence). The CDR3 is made up of 15 amino acids. V lost 6 bases, J lost 7 bases, and 18 bases lay in between. The CDR3 coding sequence is TGTGCCAGCAGTATCGGAGGCAGGGGCCGTGAAAAACTGTTTTTT. It encodes CASSIGGRGREKLFF.

J is TRBJ2-1 and V is TRBV14; TRBD2 matches 15 bases. Per germline, CDR1 SGHDN and CDR2 FVKESK. The ends lost 4 bases at V and 9 bases at J; junction bases unmatched: 10. The CDR3 is made up of 17 amino acids. This CDR3 is CASSLRTSGGVDLEQFF. The CDR3 DNA reads as TGTGCCAGCAGCCTCCGGACTAGCGGGGGGGTGGACCTTGAGCAGTTCTTC.

The rearrangement links TRBV5-4 to TRBJ1-4; D gene unclear. Germline CDR1 and CDR2: SGHNT and YYREEE (reference sequence). V was clipped by 5 bases and J by 7 bases, with 15 bases between them. The CDR3 extends over 14 amino acids. Here the CDR3 DNA reads TGTGCCAGCAGTCACGCGGGCGGTATTGAAAAACTGTTTTTT. Translating gives CASSHAGGIEKLFF.

This clone was detected only once. The V gene is TRBV7-9, the J gene TRBJ1-5; D unresolved. This CDR3 is built from 16 residues. Germline CDR1 reads SEHNR; CDR2 reads FQNEAQ (reference sequence). Trimming stripped 0 bases from V and 0 bases from J, with 9 bases between. CDR3 sequence (DNA): TGTGCCAGCAGCTTAGCGTACGGGTATAGCAATCAGCCCCAGCATTTT. This sequence encodes CASSLAYGYSNQPQHF.

The chain recombines TRBV21-1 with TRBJ2-7; no check of the table's D call, TRBD1, against the DNA was made. TRBV21-1 is noted as a pseudogene. The CDR3 has 14 residues. The DNA of the CDR3 is TGTGCCAGCAGCAAAAGACAGGGACCCTACGAGCAGTACTTC. This gives the protein CASSKRQGPYEQYF.

The CDR3 region is CASRLATSDKNYEQYF. CDR3 coding DNA: TGTGCAAGTCGCTTAGCAACTAGCGACAAGAACTACGAGCAGTACTTC. This chain uses TRBV12-2 with TRBJ2-7; the table's D call, TRBD2, has no DNA check behind it. TRBV12-2 is a pseudogene. This CDR3 region has 16 residues.

The chain combines TRBV5-5 with TRBJ2-7; D unclear. V lost 1 base and J 1 base, leaving 6 bases between the germline ends. The CDR3 contains 13 residues. Germline V gene lookup returns CDR1 SGHKS and CDR2 YYEKEE (reference sequence). The CDR3 bases are TGTGCCAGCAGCTTGCTGGCTTCCTACGAGCAGTACTTC. This encodes CASSLLASYEQYF.

This sequence joins TRBV7-2 and TRBJ1-4; D is perhaps TRBD1 (5 bases). The CDR3 contains 16 residues. The V gene lost 2 bases and the J gene lost 8 bases, with 18 bases spanning the gap. Germline V gene sequence: CDR1 SGHTA, CDR2 FQGNSA. DNA for the CDR3: TGTGCCAGCAGCTTAAAAATAGCGGGGGTCGGGGAAAAACTGTTTTTT. Protein product: CASSLKIAGVGEKLFF.

The chain has TRBV19 and TRBJ1-1; TRBD1 matches at 9 bases. Trimming at V came to 5 bases and at J to 5 bases, leaving 6 bases not matched to a gene. Germline CDR1 reads LNHDA; CDR2 reads SQIVND (reference sequence). CDR3 length: 14 residues. The CDR3: CASSLSQGATEAFF. CDR3 DNA: TGTGCCAGTAGTTTATCACAGGGGGCGACTGAAGCTTTCTTT.

This clone was seen once. The chain carries TRBV10-3 and TRBJ2-3; D perhaps matches TRBD1 (5 bases). Trimming removed 10 bases at V and 6 bases at J, with 20 bases between. CDR3 length: 14 residues. Per germline, CDR1 ENHRY and CDR2 SYGVKD. The CDR3 DNA is TGTGCCAGCAGGGATGACACGTGGATGGATACGCAGTATTTT. Translating it yields CASRDDTWMDTQYF.

CDR3 nucleotides: TGTGCCACCCAGACTAGCGTCAGCACCGGGGAGCTGTTTTTT. Its protein product is CATQTSVSTGELFF. The chain uses TRBV24-1 and TRBJ2-2; 8 nucleotides line up with TRBD2. CDR1 is KGHDR, CDR2 SFDVKD, per germline. The CDR3 has 14 amino acids. The ends lost 9 bases at V and 4 bases at J; junction bases unmatched: 6.

The chain combines TRBV15 with TRBJ1-1; D is unclear. Germline CDR1 LNHNV, CDR2 YYDKDF (reference sequence). The CDR3 length is 17 residues. Trimming removed 0 bases at V and 4 bases at J, with 18 bases between. CDR3 coding DNA: TGTGCCACCAGCAGAGAGCCCCGGGGAATTTTGTTCACTGAAGCTTTCTTT. Amino acids: CATSREPRGILFTEAFF.

About this clone itself: The sample contains more than one DNA sequence encoding this CDR3. This sequence joins TRBV2 and TRBJ1-6; possibly TRBD1 for D (5 bases). Per germline, CDR1 SNHLY and CDR2 FYNNEI. The CDR3 consists of 12 residues. Between the trimmed V and J ends, which lost 6 bases and 6 bases, there was a span of 6 bases. The CDR3 DNA reads TGTGCCAGCAGAGACAGTAATTCACCCCTCCACTTT. Translation: CASRDSNSPLHF.

This chain uses TRBV30 with TRBJ1-1, with 7 bases aligning to TRBD1. Per germline, CDR1 GTSNPN and CDR2 SVGIG (reference sequence). This CDR3 comprises 15 residues. The V gene end was trimmed by 0 bases and the J gene end by 1 base; junction bases not matched to a gene: 5. DNA of the CDR3: TGTGCCTGGAGTGTACGTGGGACAGCGAACACTGAAGCTTTCTTT. This encodes CAWSVRGTANTEAFF.

This clone was found a few times. V is TRBV19 and J is TRBJ1-1; D not resolved. CDR3 length: 15 residues. Germline V CDR1 and CDR2: LNHDA, SQIVND (reference sequence). V lost 4 bases, J lost 1 base, and 13 bases lay in between. The CDR3 loop is CASSTRPLGNTEAFF. In nucleotides, the CDR3 is TGTGCCAGTAGTACCCGCCCGCTCGGGAACACTGAAGCTTTCTTT. The complete variable domain, with remaining parts taken from reference TRBV19 and TRBJ1-1, reads DGGITQSPKYLFRKEGQNVTLSCEQNLNHDAMYWYRQDPGQGLRLIYYSQIVNDFQKGDIAEGYSVSREKKESFPLTVTSAQKNPTAFYLCASSTRPLGNTEAFFGQGTRLTVV.

This sequence joins TRBV29-1 and TRBJ1-3; D gene unclear. This CDR3 is 12 amino acids long. The V end was cut by 6 bases, the J end by 2 bases, with 8 bases between. Per germline, CDR1 SQVTM and CDR2 ANQGSEA. The CDR3 coding sequence is TGCAGCGTCCTAGTCCCTGGAAACACCATATATTTT. Its translation: CSVLVPGNTIYF.

V usage is TRBV24-1 and J usage is TRBJ2-1; D gene uncertain. Germline CDR1 KGHDR, CDR2 SFDVKD. This CDR3 is built from 13 residues. Trimming pared 2 bases from V and 4 bases from J, leaving 5 bases between. This CDR3 is CATSDSSYNEQFF. In nucleotides, the CDR3 is TGTGCCACCAGTGATTCCAGTTACAATGAGCAGTTCTTC.

V gene TRBV3-1 (or the pseudogene TRBV3-2) combines with J gene TRBJ2-3; D unclear. The CDR3 length is 15 residues. Germline CDR1 is LGHDT and CDR2 is YNNKEL (reference sequence). Trimming removed 0 bases at V and 5 bases at J, with 12 bases between. The CDR3, as DNA: TGTGCCAGCAGCCAAGATCCCAAACATCAAGATACGCAGTATTTT. This gives the protein CASSQDPKHQDTQYF.

V gene TRBV5-4 combines with J gene TRBJ2-1; 7 bases fit TRBD2. The CDR3 covers 16 residues. J lost 2 bases, V lost 0 bases, and 5 bases had no gene match. Per germline, CDR1 SGHNT and CDR2 YYREEE (reference sequence). Here the CDR3 reads CASSLGGGATYNEQFF. CDR3 DNA sequence: TGTGCCAGCAGCTTGGGGGGGGGAGCGACCTACAATGAGCAGTTCTTC.